This T cell receptor (beta chain) derives from a study of blood T cell repertoires in COVID-19 (dated by TCRdb to the early 2020s). General notes on the study: Samples covering the acute and convalescent phases of COVID-19 were provided by collaborators in the United States, Italy and Spain. The prospective study material was composed of cDNA or gDNA derived from T cells, B-cell-depleted T cells, or PBMCs. The dataset comprised deeply sampled blood TCRbeta repertoires from subjects exposed to, actively infected with, or recovered from COVID-19. The repertoires were made available in a free public database intended to serve as a resource for research on the immune response to SARS-CoV-2. Samples were obtained from the ongoing ImmuneRACE study (first 160 participants) and from over 1,000 subjects provided by 6 global collaborators. Nearly every sample came with metadata listing a de-identified subject ID, COVID-19 status, age in years and sex. HLA class I and class II types, where available, came from metadata supplied by the sample provider rather than from assay-based typing.

Summary of the overall study and its limitations: The amount of clinical and demographic metadata varied by source and participant and was provided uncurated.

Clipping removes 3 bases from V and 7 bases from J, with 13 as the unmatched junction base count. Based on the germline V gene (reference sequence), the CDR1 and CDR2 sequences are WNHNN and SYGVQD. CDR3 length: 17 amino acids, cysteine to phenylalanine. Solely the CDR3 DNA is kept, with 51 bases framed from the first base. TCRbeta CDR3 regions were amplified from genomic DNA using the immunoSEQ Assay, a bias-controlled multiplex PCR. In the paper's pipeline: The number of nucleated cells in each sample was estimated from the amplification of reference gene primers within the assay. To quantify the absolute abundance of each unique TCRbeta CDR3 rearrangement, sequence reads were collapsed and filtered. Productive Simpson clonality was computed per sample as the square root of Simpson's diversity index over productive rearrangements. Here the immuneACCESS table is served through TCRdb, limited to in-frame sequences with V and J called. Missing clones are a known gap in these copies; in checked studies unresolved V genes cover under half, and the rest lacks a known reason. The V and J calls and clone size are taken from that table; D and trimming were inferred from the DNA. For this sample the table gives about 160,000 clones, of which over 85% were detected only once. Of the sample, roughly a sixth falls within the top ten clones.

In regard to this clone: Its recognized antigen is unknown. No much larger clonotype is one base removed from it; base qualities were not supplied.

Collaborating institutions collected whole blood in K2EDTA tubes following their own protocols. For TCRbeta analysis, collaborators shipped samples in one of three forms: frozen whole blood, isolated PBMCs, or DNA extracted from either of those sample types. This chain joins TRBV10-1 to TRBJ2-2; TRBD2 agrees with 8 junctional bases. The sample was peripheral blood. The receptor's source is a man aged 60 to 69 with active or convalescent COVID-19. The CDR3 region reads CASSESPPGGPGGELFF. In nucleotides, the sequence is TGCGCCAGCAGTGAAAGCCCGCCGGGAGGGCCAGGCGGGGAGCTGTTTTTT.